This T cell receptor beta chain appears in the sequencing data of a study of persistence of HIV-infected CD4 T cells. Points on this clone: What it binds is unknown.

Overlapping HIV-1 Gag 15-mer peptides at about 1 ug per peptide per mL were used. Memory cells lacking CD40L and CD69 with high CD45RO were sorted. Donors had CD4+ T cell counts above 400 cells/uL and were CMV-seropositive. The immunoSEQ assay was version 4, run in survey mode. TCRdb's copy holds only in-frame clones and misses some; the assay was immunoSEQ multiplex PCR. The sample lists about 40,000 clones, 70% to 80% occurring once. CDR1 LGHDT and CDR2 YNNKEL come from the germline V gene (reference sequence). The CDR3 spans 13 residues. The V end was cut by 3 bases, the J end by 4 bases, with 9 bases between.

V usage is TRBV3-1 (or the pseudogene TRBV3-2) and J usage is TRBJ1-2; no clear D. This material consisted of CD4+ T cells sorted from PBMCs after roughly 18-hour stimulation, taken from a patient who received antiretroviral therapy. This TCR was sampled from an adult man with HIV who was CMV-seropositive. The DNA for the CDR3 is TGTGCCAGCAGCCAGCGTCTGCTCTATGGCTACACCTTC. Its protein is CASSQRLLYGYTF.